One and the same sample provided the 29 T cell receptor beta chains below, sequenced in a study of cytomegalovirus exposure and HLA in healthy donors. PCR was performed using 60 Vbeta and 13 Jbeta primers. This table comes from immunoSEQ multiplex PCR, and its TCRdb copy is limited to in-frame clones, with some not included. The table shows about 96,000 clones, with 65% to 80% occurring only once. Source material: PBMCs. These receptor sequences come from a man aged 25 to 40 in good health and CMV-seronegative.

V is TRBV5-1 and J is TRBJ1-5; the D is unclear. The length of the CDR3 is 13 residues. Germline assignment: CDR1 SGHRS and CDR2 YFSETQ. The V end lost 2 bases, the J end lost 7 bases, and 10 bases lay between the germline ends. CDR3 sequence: CASSLSGEQPQHF. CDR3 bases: TGCGCCAGCAGCTTATCCGGGGAACAGCCCCAGCATTTT.

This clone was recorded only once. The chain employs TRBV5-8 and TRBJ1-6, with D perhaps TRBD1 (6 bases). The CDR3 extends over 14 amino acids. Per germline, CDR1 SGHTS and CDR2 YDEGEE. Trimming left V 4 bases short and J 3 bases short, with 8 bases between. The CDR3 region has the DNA TGTGCCAGCAGCGTGGACAGCTATAATTCACCCCTCCACTTT. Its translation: CASSVDSYNSPLHF.

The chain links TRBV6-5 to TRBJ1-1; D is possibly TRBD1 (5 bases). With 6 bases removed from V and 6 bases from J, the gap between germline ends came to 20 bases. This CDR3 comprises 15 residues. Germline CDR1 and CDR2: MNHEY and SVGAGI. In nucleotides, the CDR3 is TGTGCCAGCAGCCGCCTCGGGCAGGGTTATTCTGAAGCTTTCTTT. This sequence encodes CASSRLGQGYSEAFF.

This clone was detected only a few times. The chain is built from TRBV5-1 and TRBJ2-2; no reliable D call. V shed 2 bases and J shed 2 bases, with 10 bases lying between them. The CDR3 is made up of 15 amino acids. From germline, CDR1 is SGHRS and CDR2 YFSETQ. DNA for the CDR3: TGCGCCAGCAGCTTTGAGGCCACAAACACCGGGGAGCTGTTTTTT. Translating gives CASSFEATNTGELFF.

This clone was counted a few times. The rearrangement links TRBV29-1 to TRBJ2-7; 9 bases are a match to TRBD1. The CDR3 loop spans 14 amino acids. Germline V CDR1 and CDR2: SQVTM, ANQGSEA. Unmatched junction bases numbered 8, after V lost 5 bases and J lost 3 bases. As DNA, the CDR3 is TGCAGCGTTCACAGGGGGCAAGGAGACTACGAGCAGTACTTC. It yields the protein CSVHRGQGDYEQYF.

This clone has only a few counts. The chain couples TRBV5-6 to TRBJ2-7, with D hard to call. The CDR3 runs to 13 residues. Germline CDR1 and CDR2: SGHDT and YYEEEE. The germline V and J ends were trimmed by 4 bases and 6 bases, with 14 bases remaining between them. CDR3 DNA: TGTGCCAGCAGCGGGCGCTCGTGGCGCGAGCAGTACTTC. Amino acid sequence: CASSGRSWREQYF. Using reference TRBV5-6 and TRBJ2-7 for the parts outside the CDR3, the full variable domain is DAGVTQSPTHLIKTRGQQVTLRCSPKSGHDTVSWYQQALGQGPQFIFQYYEEEERQRGNFPDRFSGHQFPNYSSELNVNALLLGDSALYLCASSGRSWREQYFGPGTRLTVT.

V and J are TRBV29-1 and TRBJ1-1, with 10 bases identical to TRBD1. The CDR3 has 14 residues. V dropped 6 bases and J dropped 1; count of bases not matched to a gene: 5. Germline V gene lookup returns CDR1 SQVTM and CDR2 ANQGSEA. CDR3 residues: CSVDRGIKNTEAFF. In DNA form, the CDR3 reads TGCAGCGTGGACAGGGGGATAAAGAACACTGAAGCTTTCTTT.

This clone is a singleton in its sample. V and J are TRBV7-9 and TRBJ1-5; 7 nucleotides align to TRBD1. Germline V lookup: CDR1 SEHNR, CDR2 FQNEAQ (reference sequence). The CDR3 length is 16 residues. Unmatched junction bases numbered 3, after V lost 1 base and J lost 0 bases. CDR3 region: CASSLGAGGSNQPQHF. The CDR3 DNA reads TGTGCCAGCAGCTTAGGAGCAGGGGGTAGCAATCAGCCCCAGCATTTT.

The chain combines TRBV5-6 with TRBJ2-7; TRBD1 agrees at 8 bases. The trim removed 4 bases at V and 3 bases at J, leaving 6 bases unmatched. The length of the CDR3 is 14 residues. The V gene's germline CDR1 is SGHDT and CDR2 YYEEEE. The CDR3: CASSTTGQVYEQYF. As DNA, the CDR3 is TGTGCCAGCAGCACCACGGGACAGGTCTACGAGCAGTACTTC.

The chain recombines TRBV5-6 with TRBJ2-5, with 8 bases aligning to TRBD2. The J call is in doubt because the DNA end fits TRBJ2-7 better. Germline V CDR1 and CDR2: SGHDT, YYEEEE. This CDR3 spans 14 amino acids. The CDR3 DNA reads TGTGCCAGCAGCTTGGTGACGGGGGGGAACGAGCAGTACTTC. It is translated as CASSLVTGGNEQYF.

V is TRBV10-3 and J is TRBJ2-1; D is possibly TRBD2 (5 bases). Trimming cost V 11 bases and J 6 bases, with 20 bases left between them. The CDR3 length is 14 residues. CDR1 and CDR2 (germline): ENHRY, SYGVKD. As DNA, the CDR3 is TGTGCCGTCTCCTTCGGGGAGTGGGGCAATGAGCAGTTCTTC. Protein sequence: CAVSFGEWGNEQFF.

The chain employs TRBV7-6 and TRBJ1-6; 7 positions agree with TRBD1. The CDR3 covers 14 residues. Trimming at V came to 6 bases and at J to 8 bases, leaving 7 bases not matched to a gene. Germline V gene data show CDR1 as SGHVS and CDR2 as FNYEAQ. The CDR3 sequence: CASSRTGEDSPLHF. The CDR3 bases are TGTGCCAGCAGTAGGACAGGCGAGGATTCACCCCTCCACTTT.

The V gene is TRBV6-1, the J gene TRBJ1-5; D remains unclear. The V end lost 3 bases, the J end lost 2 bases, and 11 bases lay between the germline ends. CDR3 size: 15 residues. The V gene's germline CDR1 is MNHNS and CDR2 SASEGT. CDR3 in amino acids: CASSELPGGNQPQHF. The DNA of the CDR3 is TGTGCCAGCAGTGAGCTGCCCGGTGGCAATCAGCCCCAGCATTTT.

The CDR3 region is CASTPVGGASYEQYF. CDR3 nucleotide sequence: TGTGCCAGTACCCCAGTCGGGGGGGCGTCCTACGAGCAGTACTTC. This chain links TRBV19 with TRBJ2-7, with 8 bases aligning to TRBD2. The CDR3 sequence is 15 residues long. The germline gives CDR1 LNHDA, CDR2 SQIVND (reference sequence). Germline trimming cut 7 bases from V and 1 base from J; bases unmatched to any gene: 9.

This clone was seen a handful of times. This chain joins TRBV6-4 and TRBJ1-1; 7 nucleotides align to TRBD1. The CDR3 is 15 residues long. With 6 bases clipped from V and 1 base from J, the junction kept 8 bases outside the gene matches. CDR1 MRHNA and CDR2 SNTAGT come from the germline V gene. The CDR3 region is CASRNRQGSNTEAFF. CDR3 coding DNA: TGTGCCAGCAGGAATAGACAGGGCTCGAACACTGAAGCTTTCTTT.

The CDR3 sequence is CASSRGAAGAPGDTQYF. CDR3 nucleotide sequence: TGTGCCAGCAGCCGAGGGGCGGCGGGGGCGCCTGGGGATACGCAGTATTTT. The rearrangement links TRBV9 to TRBJ2-3; D is possibly TRBD2 (7 bases). This CDR3 is 17 amino acids long. Germline V gene sequence: CDR1 SGDLS, CDR2 YYNGEE. The germline V and J ends were trimmed by 4 bases and 6 bases, with 24 bases remaining between them.

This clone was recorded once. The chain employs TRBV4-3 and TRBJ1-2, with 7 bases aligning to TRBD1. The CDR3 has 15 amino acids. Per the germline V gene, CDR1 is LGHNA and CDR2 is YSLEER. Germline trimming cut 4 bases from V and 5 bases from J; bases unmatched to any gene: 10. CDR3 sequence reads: CASSRTTGQAYGYTF. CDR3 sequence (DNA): TGCGCCAGCAGCCGGACCACCGGACAGGCGTATGGCTACACCTTC.

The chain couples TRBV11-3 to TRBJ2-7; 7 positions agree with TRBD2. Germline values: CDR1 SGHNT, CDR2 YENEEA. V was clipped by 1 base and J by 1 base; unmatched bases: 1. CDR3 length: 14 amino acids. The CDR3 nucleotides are TGTGCCAGCAGCTTAGTGGGACTATCCTACGAGCAGTACTTC. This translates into CASSLVGLSYEQYF.

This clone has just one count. CDR3 sequence: CASSQGDRRTYEQYF. CDR3 sequence (DNA): TGTGCCAGCAGCCAAGGTGACAGGAGGACCTACGAGCAGTACTTC. This chain links TRBV14 with TRBJ2-7; the D gene is possibly TRBD1 (6 bases). V was trimmed by 1 base and J by 2 bases, leaving 12 bases between them. Looked up from germline, CDR1 is SGHDN and CDR2 is FVKESK. There are 15 residues in the CDR3.

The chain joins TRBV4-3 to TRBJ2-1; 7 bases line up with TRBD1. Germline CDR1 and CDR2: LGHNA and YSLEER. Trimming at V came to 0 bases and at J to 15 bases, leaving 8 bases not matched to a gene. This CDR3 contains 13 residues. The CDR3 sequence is CASSQDAEGALFF. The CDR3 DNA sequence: TGCGCCAGCAGCCAAGATGCAGAGGGGGCCCTGTTCTTC.

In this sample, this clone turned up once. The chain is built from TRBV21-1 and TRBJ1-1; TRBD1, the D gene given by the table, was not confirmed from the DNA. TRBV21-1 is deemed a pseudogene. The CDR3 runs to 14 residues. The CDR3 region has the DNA TGTGCCAGCAGTCCACAGGGGGGGAACACTGAAGCTTTCTTT. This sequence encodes CASSPQGGNTEAFF.

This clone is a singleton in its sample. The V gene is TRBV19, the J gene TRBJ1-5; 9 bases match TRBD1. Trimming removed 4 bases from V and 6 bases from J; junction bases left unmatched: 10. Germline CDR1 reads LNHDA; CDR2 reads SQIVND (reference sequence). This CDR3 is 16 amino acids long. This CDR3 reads CASSSGTGSVGQPQHF. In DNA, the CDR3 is TGTGCCAGTAGTAGCGGGACAGGGTCGGTCGGTCAGCCCCAGCATTTT.

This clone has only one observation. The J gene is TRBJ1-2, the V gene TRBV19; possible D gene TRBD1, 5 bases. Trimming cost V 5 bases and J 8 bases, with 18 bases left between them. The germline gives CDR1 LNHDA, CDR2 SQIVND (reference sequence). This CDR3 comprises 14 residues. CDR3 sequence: CASSLTPGYRGYTF. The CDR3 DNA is TGTGCCAGTAGTCTGACGCCAGGGTATCGCGGCTACACCTTC.

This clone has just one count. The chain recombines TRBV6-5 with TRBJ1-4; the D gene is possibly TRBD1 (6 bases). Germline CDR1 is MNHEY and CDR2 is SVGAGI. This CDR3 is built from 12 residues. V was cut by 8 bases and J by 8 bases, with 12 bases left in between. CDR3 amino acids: CASHQGPEKLFF. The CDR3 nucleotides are TGTGCCAGCCATCAGGGGCCCGAAAAACTGTTTTTT.

The CDR3 loop reads CSARDGGNQPQHF. The CDR3 nucleotides read TGCAGCGCCCGGGATGGAGGAAATCAGCCCCAGCATTTT. This chain connects TRBV29-1 to TRBJ1-5; D gene ambiguous. The CDR3 contains 13 residues. V was shortened by 7 bases and J by 4 bases, with 14 bases between the two germline ends. CDR1 is SQVTM and CDR2 is ANQGSEA in the germline V gene.

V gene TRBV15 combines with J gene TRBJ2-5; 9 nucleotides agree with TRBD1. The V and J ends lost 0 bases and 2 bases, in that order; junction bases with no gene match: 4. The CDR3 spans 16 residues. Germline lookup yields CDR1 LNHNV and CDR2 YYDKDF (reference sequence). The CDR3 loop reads CATSRDTGGYQETQYF. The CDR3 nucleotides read TGTGCCACCAGCAGAGATACAGGGGGCTATCAAGAGACCCAGTACTTC. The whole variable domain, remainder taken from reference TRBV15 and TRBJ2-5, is DAMVIQNPRYQVTQFGKPVTLSCSQTLNHNVMYWYQQKSSQAPKLLFHYYDKDFNNEADTPDNFQSRRPNTSFCFLDIRSPGLGDTAMYLCATSRDTGGYQETQYFGPGTRLLVL.

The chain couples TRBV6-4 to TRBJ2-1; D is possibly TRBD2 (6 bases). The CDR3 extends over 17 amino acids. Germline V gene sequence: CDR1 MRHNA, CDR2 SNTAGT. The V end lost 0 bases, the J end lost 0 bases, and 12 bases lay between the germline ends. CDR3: CASSDSGLPTSYNEQFF. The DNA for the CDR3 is TGTGCCAGCAGTGACTCGGGACTTCCTACCTCCTACAATGAGCAGTTCTTC.

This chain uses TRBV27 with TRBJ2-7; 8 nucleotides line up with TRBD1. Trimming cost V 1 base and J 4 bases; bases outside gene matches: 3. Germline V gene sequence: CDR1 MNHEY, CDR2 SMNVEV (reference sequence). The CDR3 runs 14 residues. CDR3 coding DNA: TGTGCCAGCAGTTTATTACAGGGGGGTTACGAGCAGTACTTC. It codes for CASSLLQGGYEQYF.

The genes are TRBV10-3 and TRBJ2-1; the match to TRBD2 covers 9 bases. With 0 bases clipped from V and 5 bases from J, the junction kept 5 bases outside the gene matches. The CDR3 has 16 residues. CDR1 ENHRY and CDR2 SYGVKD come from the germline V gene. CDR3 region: CAISESRLAGNNEQFF. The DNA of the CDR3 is TGTGCCATCAGTGAGTCGAGGCTAGCGGGGAACAATGAGCAGTTCTTC.